The 2 T cell receptor beta chains in this list originate from one sample, sequenced in a study of Ad26.COV2.S vaccination and SARS-CoV-2 variants. Produced via immunoSEQ multiplex PCR; TCRdb's table is partial and in-frame only. Of fewer than 400,000 clones in the sample, 75% to 90% are singletons; the top ten hold approximately 5%. Treatment reported: about 20 received Ad26.COV2.S at low or high dose, single or two shots; roughly five received placebo; per-sample allocation not given. Specimen acquisition occurred on day 63 following the initial vaccine or placebo injection. The sample here was peripheral blood, taken in a trial of Ad26.COV2.S vaccine versus placebo. These TCRs come from a person between 18 and 60 years old who received the Ad26.COV2.S COVID-19 vaccine or a placebo.

In nucleotides, the CDR3 is TGTGCCAGCAGCAAATTAGGTGGAGCTTTCTTT. It is translated as CASSKLGGAFF. The chain carries TRBV21-1 and TRBJ1-1. TRBV21-1 is classified as a pseudogene. The CDR3 totals 11 residues.

V usage is TRBV5-1 and J usage is TRBJ2-7; D unclear. CDR3 length: 15 amino acids. Germline CDR1 and CDR2: SGHRS and YFSETQ. The V end lost 0 bases, the J end lost 5 bases, and 15 bases lay between the germline ends. The CDR3 DNA reads as TGCGCCAGCAGCTTGGGACAAACGTCTGTCCACGAGCAGTACTTC. Amino acid sequence: CASSLGQTSVHEQYF.